This T cell receptor (beta chain) stems from a study of T cell responses to AZD1222 COVID-19 vaccine. General study results and limits: At baseline, seropositivity was found in only a handful of AZD1222 recipients. Every sample of the repertoires postdated the peak T cell response. Among spike-specific TCRs, nearly half reportedly target unmutated variant regions.

Clones were sequenced by immunoSEQ multiplex PCR, and TCRdb holds only the in-frame ones, with some missing. Of 110,000 or so clones in the sample, 88% were seen once. To note about this clone: Its antigen is undetermined.

The TCR comes from an adult who received the AZD1222 COVID-19 vaccine. This sample comprised peripheral blood, obtained 28 days after the second AZD1222 dose.

CDR3 loop: CASSTQTGDNSPLHF. For the CDR3, the DNA is TGTGCCAGTAGTACTCAGACAGGGGATAATTCACCCCTCCACTTT. This rearrangement joins TRBV19 to TRBJ1-6, with 8 bases that match TRBD1. The germline CDR1 and CDR2 sequences are LNHDA and SQIVND (reference sequence). V was pared by 4 bases and J by 5 bases, with 4 bases of the junction left unmatched. This CDR3 region has 15 residues.